This T cell receptor (beta chain) was recovered during a study of OX40 agonist ivuxolimab in advanced cancers. Profiled with immunoSEQ multiplex PCR; TCRdb holds only in-frame clones, not every one. This sample has 90,000 to 130,000 clones, with over 85% found just once. The clonotype comes from an adult with an advanced solid tumor such as melanoma, head and neck, liver or kidney cancer. Sequencing was performed on CD4+ or CD8+ T cells sorted from blood, taken in a trial of the OX40 agonist ivuxolimab.

The CDR3 DNA follows: TGTGCCTGGAGTGTACTGGGGACAGGGTTCACCGGGGAGCTGTTTTTT. Residues: CAWSVLGTGFTGELFF. This chain links TRBV30 with TRBJ2-2; 9 nucleotides match TRBD1. CDR3 length equals 16 residues. With V trimmed by 0 bases and J by 4 bases, 6 bases remained unmatched. Per the germline V gene, CDR1 is GTSNPN and CDR2 is SVGIG (reference sequence).